The source of this T cell receptor beta chain is a study of shared clonotypes between healthy human individuals. Study-wide results and limits: Though the depth was large, rarefaction showed that sorted-subset sequencing was incomplete.

As regards this clone: The antigen is unknown.

V trimming: 2 bases; J trimming: 1 base; junction bases outside the gene matches: 5. The CDR3 totals 16 residues. The germline V gene encodes CDR1 SGHNT and CDR2 YYREEE (reference sequence). Naive CD8 isolation took CD45RO-negative cells positively selected for CCR7 and excluded terminally differentiated effector memory CD45RA+ cells. The donors, healthy adults who were HIV-negative, had experienced no recent acute infections or vaccinations. Splitting of each subset's genomic DNA was done evenly across several immunoSEQ plates. The repertoire was sequenced with immunoSEQ multiplex PCR; TCRdb's copy has only in-frame clones and lacks some. The data contain some 2,100,000 clones, 85% to 95% of them singletons.

This chain joins TRBV5-4 and TRBJ2-3; 9 nucleotides agree with TRBD1. This TCR came from a man younger than 30 in good health. Some clones in this sample may be carry-over from other donors' samples. The sample taken for sequencing was naive CD8+ T cells from PBMCs. CDR3 DNA sequence: TGTGCCAGCAGCTTCCGGACAGGGGAGGGCACAGATACGCAGTATTTT. Protein: CASSFRTGEGTDTQYF.